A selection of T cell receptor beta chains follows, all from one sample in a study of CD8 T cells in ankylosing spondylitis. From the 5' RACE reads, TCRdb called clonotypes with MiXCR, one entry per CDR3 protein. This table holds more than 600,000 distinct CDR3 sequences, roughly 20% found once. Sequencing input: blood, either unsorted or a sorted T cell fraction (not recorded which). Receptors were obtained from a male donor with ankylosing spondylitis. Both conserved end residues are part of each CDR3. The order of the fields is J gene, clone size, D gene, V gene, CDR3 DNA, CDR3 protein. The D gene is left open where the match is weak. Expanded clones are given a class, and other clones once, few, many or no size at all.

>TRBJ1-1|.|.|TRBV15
TGTGCCACCAGCTTACTATTAGGGGAGACTGAAGCTTTCTTT
CATSLLLGETEAFF
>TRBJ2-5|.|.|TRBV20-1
TGCAGTGCTAGAGTGCTGGACACGACGGTTCAAGAGACCCAGTACTTC
CSARVLDTTVQETQYF
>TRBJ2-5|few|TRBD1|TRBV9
TGTGCCAGCAGCGTAGGGGACAGGGGAGGGCAAGAGACCCAGTACTTC
CASSVGDRGGQETQYF
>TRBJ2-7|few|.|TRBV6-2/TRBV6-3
TGTGCCAGCAGTTACAATGAAAGGCAGTACTTC
CASSYNERQYF
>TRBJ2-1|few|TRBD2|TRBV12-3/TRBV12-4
TGTGCCAGCAGACTACTAGCGGGGGACTACGATGAGCAGTTCTTC
CASRLLAGDYDEQFF
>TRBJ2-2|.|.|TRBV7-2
TGTGCCAGCAGCCCCTGGACTGAAAACACCGGGGAGCTGTTTTTT
CASSPWTENTGELFF
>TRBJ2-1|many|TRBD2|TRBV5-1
TGCGCCAGCAGCTTGGTTCCGGGGGGCTCCTACAATGAGCAGTTCTTC
CASSLVPGGSYNEQFF
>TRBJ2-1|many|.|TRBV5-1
TGCGCCAGCAGTCCTGGGCTCGGGTACTATGAGCAGTTCTTC
CASSPGLGYYEQFF
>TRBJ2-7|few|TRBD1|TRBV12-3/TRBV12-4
TGTGCCAGCAGACTGGGACAGTACTACGAGCAGTACTTC
CASRLGQYYEQYF
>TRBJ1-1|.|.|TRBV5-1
TGCGCCAGCAGCTTAGTGGGGACCACTGAAGCTTTCTTT
CASSLVGTTEAFF
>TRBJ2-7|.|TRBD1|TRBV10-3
TGTGCCATCAGACCGGGACAGACCTACGAGCAGTACTTC
CAIRPGQTYEQYF
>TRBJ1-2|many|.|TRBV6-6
TGTGCCAGCAGTCCGACGGGAGACTATGGCTACACCTTC
CASSPTGDYGYTF
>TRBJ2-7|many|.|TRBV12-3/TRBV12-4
TGTGCCAGCAGTTGGGACGGTTACTCCTACGAGCAGTACTTC
CASSWDGYSYEQYF
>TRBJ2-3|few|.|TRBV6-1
TGTGCCAGCAGTGCTAAAGAGGGCTCAGATACGCAGTATTTT
CASSAKEGSDTQYF
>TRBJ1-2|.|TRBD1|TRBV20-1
TGCAGTGCTAGAGATCGGACAGGGGGCAACTATGGCTACACCTTC
CSARDRTGGNYGYTF
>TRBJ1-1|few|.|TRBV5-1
TGCGCCAGCAGTTGGGGGGGGAGGAGCCGAAATGAAGCTTTCTTT
CASSWGGRSRNEAFF
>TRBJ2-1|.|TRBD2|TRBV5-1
TGCGCCAGCAGCTACGTATTTTGGACTAGCGGGGGGTACAATGAGCAGTTCTTC
CASSYVFWTSGGYNEQFF
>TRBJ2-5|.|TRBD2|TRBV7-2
TGTGCCAGCAGCTCTAGCGGGAGGAAGCAAGAGACCCAGTACTTC
CASSSSGRKQETQYF
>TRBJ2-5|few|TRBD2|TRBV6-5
TGTGCCAGCAGTTCCAGCGGGAGATTCCAAGAGACCCAGTACTTC
CASSSSGRFQETQYF
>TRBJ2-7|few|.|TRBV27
TGTGCCAGCAGTTTAACGTGGGGCGCCTACGAGCAGTACTTC
CASSLTWGAYEQYF